Listed below are T cell receptor beta chains from one sample, sequenced in a study of regulatory T cells in long-lasting Graves disease. From the multiplex PCR reads, TCRdb called clonotypes with MiXCR, one entry per CDR3 protein. The table records approximately 250,000 distinct CDR3 sequences, about 17% of them present only once. Sequencing was performed on peripheral blood mononuclear cells (PBMCs), taken at new diagnosis, from a patient treated with antithyroid drugs. These TCRs come from a female donor with Graves disease. Each CDR3 is given with its conserved first and last residue. The D gene is left open where the match is weak. Where a row states a size, it is once, few, many or the class of an expanded clone; other rows omit it.

j_gene: TRBJ2-5; d_gene: -; v_gene: TRBV7-3; abundance: -; CDR3nt: TGTGCCAGCAGCTTTTCTAGAAATCAAGAGACCCAGTACTTC; CDR3aa: CASSFSRNQETQYF
j_gene: TRBJ1-5; d_gene: -; v_gene: TRBV2; abundance: many; CDR3nt: TGTGCCAGCAGTGAGATGGGGTATAGCAATCAGCCCCAGCATTTT; CDR3aa: CASSEMGYSNQPQHF
j_gene: TRBJ1-1; d_gene: -; v_gene: TRBV7-2; abundance: -; CDR3nt: TGTGCCAGCAGCTTAGAGCCGGGAGCAGCTTTCTTT; CDR3aa: CASSLEPGAAFF
j_gene: TRBJ1-1; d_gene: -; v_gene: TRBV6-5; abundance: many; CDR3nt: TGTGCCAGCAGTTCCAGATCCCCAGCGGACACTGAAGCTTTCTTT; CDR3aa: CASSSRSPADTEAFF
j_gene: TRBJ2-7; d_gene: -; v_gene: TRBV2; abundance: many; CDR3nt: TGTGCCAGCAGTTTTGGGACCCAGATCTACGAGCAGTACTTC; CDR3aa: CASSFGTQIYEQYF
j_gene: TRBJ2-1; d_gene: -; v_gene: TRBV10-3; abundance: -; CDR3nt: TGTGCCATCAGTGACTGGGAAAAAGAGTACAATGAGCAGTTCTTC; CDR3aa: CAISDWEKEYNEQFF
j_gene: TRBJ2-5; d_gene: -; v_gene: TRBV4-1; abundance: many; CDR3nt: TGCGCCAGCAGCCCGGGACCAACTCTTGAGACCCAGTACTTC; CDR3aa: CASSPGPTLETQYF
j_gene: TRBJ2-1; d_gene: -; v_gene: TRBV30; abundance: many; CDR3nt: TGTGCCTGGAGTGTACAGTACAATGAGCAGTTCTTC; CDR3aa: CAWSVQYNEQFF
j_gene: TRBJ1-1; d_gene: -; v_gene: TRBV7-9; abundance: -; CDR3nt: TGTGCCAGCACCGTAGAGGGGGATTGGGACACTGAAGCTTTCTTT; CDR3aa: CASTVEGDWDTEAFF
j_gene: TRBJ2-1; d_gene: TRBD2; v_gene: TRBV10-3; abundance: many; CDR3nt: TGTGCCATCAGCCCCGGGACTAGCGGAAACAATGAGCAGTTCTTC; CDR3aa: CAISPGTSGNNEQFF
j_gene: TRBJ2-5; d_gene: -; v_gene: TRBV10-1; abundance: many; CDR3nt: TGCGCCAGCAGTAGGATCCCGGGAGAGACCCAGTACTTC; CDR3aa: CASSRIPGETQYF
j_gene: TRBJ1-5; d_gene: -; v_gene: TRBV19; abundance: many; CDR3nt: TGTGCCAGTAGAGGACGGTACAAAAATAGCAATCAGCCCCAGCATTTT; CDR3aa: CASRGRYKNSNQPQHF
j_gene: TRBJ1-1; d_gene: -; v_gene: TRBV9; abundance: -; CDR3nt: TGTGCCAGCAGCGTAGAGCCCCAGGACACTGAAGCTTTCTTT; CDR3aa: CASSVEPQDTEAFF
j_gene: TRBJ2-7; d_gene: TRBD1; v_gene: TRBV18; abundance: many; CDR3nt: TGTGCCAGCTCAAAATGGGGACAGGGAAAAGAGCAGTACTTC; CDR3aa: CASSKWGQGKEQYF
j_gene: TRBJ2-1; d_gene: TRBD2; v_gene: TRBV27; abundance: -; CDR3nt: TGTGCCAGCAGTTTATTCTCGGGACTAAACAATGAGCAGTTCTTC; CDR3aa: CASSLFSGLNNEQFF
j_gene: TRBJ2-1; d_gene: -; v_gene: TRBV20-1; abundance: many; CDR3nt: TGCAGTGCTATAACACCGGGTCTTAATGAGCAGTTCTTC; CDR3aa: CSAITPGLNEQFF
j_gene: TRBJ1-4; d_gene: -; v_gene: TRBV2; abundance: -; CDR3nt: TGTGCCAGTCGGTACGCAGACAATGAAAAACTGTTTTTT; CDR3aa: CASRYADNEKLFF
j_gene: TRBJ1-1; d_gene: -; v_gene: TRBV30; abundance: -; CDR3nt: TGTGCCTGGCCTCTCGGGGGAGGGACTGAAGCTTTCTTT; CDR3aa: CAWPLGGGTEAFF
j_gene: TRBJ2-1; d_gene: TRBD1; v_gene: TRBV7-9; abundance: -; CDR3nt: TGTGCCAGCAGCTTGCGGGACAGGGGGCTTTACAATGAGCAGTTCTTC; CDR3aa: CASSLRDRGLYNEQFF
j_gene: TRBJ2-7; d_gene: -; v_gene: TRBV11-2; abundance: many; CDR3nt: TGTGCCAGCAGCTTTTACAGGGACTCCTACGAGCAGTACTTC; CDR3aa: CASSFYRDSYEQYF
j_gene: TRBJ2-1; d_gene: -; v_gene: TRBV18; abundance: many; CDR3nt: TGTGCCAGCTCAGGTAGGCCTCGCGATGAGCAGTTCTTC; CDR3aa: CASSGRPRDEQFF
j_gene: TRBJ1-1; d_gene: -; v_gene: TRBV6-1; abundance: many; CDR3nt: TGTGCCAGCAGTGAAGTGGGGGCCGGGAACACTGAAGCTTTCTTT; CDR3aa: CASSEVGAGNTEAFF
j_gene: TRBJ1-2; d_gene: TRBD1; v_gene: TRBV7-2; abundance: many; CDR3nt: TGTGCCAGCAGTTCCGACAGGGGATATGGCTACACCTTC; CDR3aa: CASSSDRGYGYTF
j_gene: TRBJ2-5; d_gene: -; v_gene: TRBV20-1; abundance: many; CDR3nt: TGCAGTGCTAGAGATACAGGGTCAACAGAGACCCAGTACTTC; CDR3aa: CSARDTGSTETQYF